This TCR beta chain was obtained from a study of cytomegalovirus exposure and HLA in healthy donors. Study in general: The platform used for the 120 validation repertoires matched that of the roughly 720 first-cohort repertoires, a later analysis reported.

Worth noting for this clone: Its matching antigen is unknown.

Findings and caveats of the study: A few of the chains that were CMV-associated were confirmed in vitro to be specific for CMV antigens. Cytomegalovirus-associated status was assigned to around 160 TCR beta chains.

CDR1 and CDR2 from the germline V gene are MNHEY and SMNVEV (reference sequence). This CDR3 is 16 amino acids long. The V and J ends lost 0 bases and 5 bases respectively, with 16 bases between them. Sequencing was performed with immunoSEQ multiplex PCR; in TCRdb, only in-frame clones are kept and a portion is missing. This sample carries roughly 56,000 clones, 85% to 95% of them seen once, and the ten largest clones take 2% to 2.5%. What was sequenced was PBMCs. This receptor was taken from a man aged 18 to 29 in good health and CMV-seronegative. The chain links TRBV27 to TRBJ1-1; no firm D call. In DNA, the CDR3 is TGTGCCAGCAGTTTATCCGGGTCGAGTTTCGGGACTGAAGCTTTCTTT. Translated: CASSLSGSSFGTEAFF.